This T cell receptor beta chain was sequenced during a study of cytomegalovirus exposure and HLA in healthy donors. Broader study findings: An assumption of roughly uniform sequencing depth across donors underlay the presence/absence analyses. As a later analysis revealed, most CMV-associated TCR beta chains appeared HLA-restricted. The HLA-A and HLA-B alleles of most subjects were reportedly predicted accurately from TCR beta sequences.

Use of 60 Vbeta and 13 Jbeta primers characterized the PCR. In the original processing: Roughly 80 million unique TCR beta chains, roughly 11 million shared, were counted in a later analysis. TCRdb's table, derived via immunoSEQ multiplex PCR, lists solely in-frame clones and lacks some. V and J calls plus clone size are reproduced from that table; the DNA served to infer D and trimming. The sample carries about 100,000 clones, more than 80% recorded once. With regard to this clone: Its antigen is still unknown.

CDR1 is GTSNPN and CDR2 is SVGIG in the germline V gene (reference sequence). Trimming removed 1 base from V and 4 bases from J, with 16 bases in between. The CDR3 has 15 residues. The sample comprised PBMCs. The clonotype comes from a man aged 25-45 years in good health and CMV-seronegative. This rearrangement joins TRBV30 to TRBJ2-5, with D maybe TRBD2 (5 bases). CDR3 protein: CAWSADSGSGETQYF. The DNA for the CDR3 is TGTGCCTGGAGTGCCGACTCGGGGTCAGGAGAGACCCAGTACTTC. Variable domain in full (rest from reference TRBV30 and TRBJ2-5): SQTIHQWPATLVQPVGSPLSLECTVEGTSNPNLYWYRQAAGRGLQLLFYSVGIGQISSEVPQNLSASRPQDRQFILSSKKLLLSDSGFYLCAWSADSGSGETQYFGPGTRLLVL.